The present T cell receptor (beta chain) was sequenced within a study of radiation and T cells in renal cell carcinoma. Time point in this sample: blood 4 weeks post-SBRT, at nephrectomy. Treatment given: 15 Gy SBRT to primary tumor, nephrectomy 4 weeks later. V gave up 2 bases and J gave up 4 bases, with 16 bases separating them. CDR1 SGHRS and CDR2 YFSETQ come from the germline V gene. The CDR3 is 15 residues long. Sequencing used immunoSEQ multiplex PCR; TCRdb keeps in-frame clones, though not all of them. The table records about 86,000 clones, about 82% of them present only once. The specimen comprised blood, sampled from a patient whose treatment included radiotherapy and nephrectomy. The sequence came from a man in his fifties with renal cell carcinoma. This sequence joins TRBV5-1 and TRBJ2-7; D is unresolved. In nucleotides, the CDR3 is TGCGCCAGCAGCTTTTCGGCCGGACCCAAATACGAGCAGTACTTC. Translation gives CASSFSAGPKYEQYF.